The 18 T cell receptor beta chains below come from one sample, sequenced in a study of blood T cells in healthy people across ages. For the second PCR, which ran for about 7 to 11 cycles, a sample-barcoded 5' primer and a J-beta primer mix were used. Each CDR3 protein is one row after TCRdb ran MiXCR on the 5' RACE reads. The sample lists some 550,000 distinct CDR3 sequences, 47% seen once, with 20% to 25% in the top ten. Sequencing input: blood. These receptors came from an elderly man in good health.

This CDR3 is CAISESTGYTEAFF. The CDR3 region has the DNA TGTGCCATCAGTGAGTCGACAGGGTACACTGAAGCTTTCTTT. V and J are TRBV10-3 and TRBJ1-1; 7 bases fit TRBD1. Unmatched junction bases numbered 1, after V lost 0 bases and J lost 3 bases. The germline V gene has CDR1 ENHRY and CDR2 SYGVKD. The CDR3 extends over 14 amino acids.

The chain is built from TRBV2 and TRBJ1-1, with D hard to call. This CDR3 region has 12 residues. Per the germline V gene, CDR1 is SNHLY and CDR2 is FYNNEI. V lost 4 bases, J lost 6 bases, and 9 bases lay in between. This CDR3 is CASSGPYSEAFF. The CDR3 DNA reads TGTGCCAGCAGTGGTCCGTATTCTGAAGCTTTCTTT.

A few counts support this clonotype. The chain carries TRBV12-3 or TRBV12-4 and TRBJ2-7, with D perhaps matching TRBD2 (6 bases). The CDR3 length is 12 residues. Trimming left V 6 bases short and J 3 bases short, with 9 bases between. CDR3 amino acids: CASRRDGYEQYF. The CDR3 bases are TGTGCCAGCAGGCGGGACGGCTACGAGCAGTACTTC.

J is TRBJ1-3 and V is TRBV20-1; D is uncertain. The V gene's germline CDR1 is DFQATT and CDR2 SNEGSKA (reference sequence). V shed 4 bases and J shed 4 bases, with 5 bases lying between them. The CDR3 extends over 11 amino acids. The CDR3 spells CSANYGNTIYF. The CDR3 bases are TGCAGTGCTAATTACGGAAACACCATATATTTT.

The rearrangement joins TRBV7-2 to TRBJ1-4; perhaps TRBD1 as D (5 bases). Per germline, CDR1 SGHTA and CDR2 FQGNSA. Trimming stripped 1 base from V and 7 bases from J, with 10 bases between. The CDR3 length is 14 residues. CDR3 in amino acids: CASSLGPGLEKLFF. The CDR3 bases are TGTGCCAGCAGCTTAGGGCCAGGGCTTGAAAAACTGTTTTTT.

This clonotype has ten or more counts. The CDR3 is CASSLLTSGRAREQYF. CDR3 DNA: TGTGCCAGCAGCCTCCTGACTAGCGGGAGGGCGCGAGAGCAGTACTTC. The chain recombines TRBV3-1 with TRBJ2-7; 14 bases line up with TRBD2. The CDR3 extends over 16 amino acids. The ends lost 4 bases at V and 7 bases at J; junction bases unmatched: 9. The germline CDR1 and CDR2 sequences are LGHDT and YNNKEL (reference sequence).

In this sample, this clonotype turned up a few times. V is TRBV7-3 and J is TRBJ2-3; D is perhaps TRBD1 or TRBD2 (5 bases each). Trimming left V 2 bases short and J 0 bases short, with 12 bases between. Germline loops: CDR1 SGHTA, CDR2 FQGTGA. CDR3 length: 16 amino acids. CDR3 nucleotides: TGTGCCAGCAGCTTACTGGGACCAACTAGCACAGATACGCAGTATTTT. Translation gives CASSLLGPTSTDTQYF.

The V gene is TRBV6-6, the J gene TRBJ1-5; possibly TRBD1 for D (5 bases). Trimming removed 2 bases from V and 1 base from J, with 9 bases in between. The germline gives CDR1 MNHNY, CDR2 SVGAGI (reference sequence). The CDR3 sequence is 15 residues long. CDR3 sequence: CASSYQGGSNQPQHF. CDR3 nucleotides: TGTGCCAGCAGTTACCAGGGTGGGAGCAATCAGCCCCAGCATTTT.

The chain joins TRBV10-3 to TRBJ2-3; perhaps D is TRBD1 or TRBD2 (5 bases each). V was clipped by 8 bases and J by 6 bases, with 15 bases between them. Germline-derived CDR1 and CDR2 are ENHRY and SYGVKD. The CDR3 has 13 amino acids. CDR3 sequence reads: CAIGLDWGDTQYF. CDR3 in DNA: TGTGCCATCGGGCTGGACTGGGGCGATACGCAGTATTTT.

The V and J genes are TRBV20-1 and TRBJ2-5, with TRBD1 matching 8 bases. The CDR3 runs 11 residues. Germline V lookup: CDR1 DFQATT, CDR2 SNEGSKA (reference sequence). CDR3 residues: CSPGTGTRQYF. CDR3 nucleotide sequence: TGCAGCCCGGGGACAGGCACTAGGCAGTACTTC.

The sample holds a few counts of this clonotype. CDR3 loop: CSAIGLAGSHQETQYF. The CDR3 bases are TGCAGTGCTATCGGACTAGCGGGGTCACACCAAGAGACCCAGTACTTC. The gene calls are TRBV20-1 and TRBJ2-5, with TRBD2 matching 12 bases. This CDR3 comprises 16 residues. V lost 4 bases, J lost 0 bases, and 6 bases stayed unmatched. Germline CDR1 and CDR2: DFQATT and SNEGSKA (reference sequence).

The rearrangement joins TRBV5-1 to TRBJ1-3; D is ambiguous. With 0 bases removed from V and 0 bases from J, the gap between germline ends came to 7 bases. The CDR3 extends over 15 amino acids. Per germline, CDR1 SGHRS and CDR2 YFSETQ. CDR3: CASSLGAASGNTIYF. The DNA for the CDR3 is TGCGCCAGCAGCTTGGGAGCCGCCTCTGGAAACACCATATATTTT.

The chain is built from TRBV3-1 and TRBJ1-1; D is undetermined. The CDR3 has 12 amino acids. Trimming cost V 4 bases and J 10 bases, with 13 bases left between them. Germline-derived CDR1 and CDR2 are LGHDT and YNNKEL (reference sequence). Here the CDR3 DNA reads TGTGCCAGCAGCCGGTTAGCCGAGGGAGCTTTCTTT. This encodes CASSRLAEGAFF.

This chain joins TRBV3-1 and TRBJ1-2, with D possibly matching TRBD1 (5 bases). V lost 0 bases and J lost 4, with 12 bases in between. CDR1 LGHDT and CDR2 YNNKEL come from the germline V gene (reference sequence). This CDR3 region has 15 residues. CDR3 sequence reads: CASSQDPNQGYGYTF. CDR3 DNA sequence: TGTGCCAGCAGCCAAGACCCCAACCAGGGCTATGGCTACACCTTC.

This chain connects TRBV20-1 to TRBJ2-4; either TRBD1 or TRBD2 may supply D (5 bases each). The J call may be faulty, since TRBJ2-7 better matches the DNA end. The CDR3 extends over 12 amino acids. Germline V gene lookup returns CDR1 DFQATT and CDR2 SNEGSKA (reference sequence). CDR3 region: CSVPGAAYEQYF. CDR3 sequence (DNA): TGCAGTGTTCCCGGGGCGGCCTACGAGCAGTACTTC.

This chain joins TRBV20-1 and TRBJ2-6; 7 nucleotides line up with TRBD1. Germline values: CDR1 DFQATT, CDR2 SNEGSKA (reference sequence). The V segment lost 6 bases and the J segment 4 bases; nucleotides outside the gene matches: 6. The length of the CDR3 is 14 residues. CDR3 region: CSALRGLGANVLTF. In DNA form, the CDR3 reads TGCAGTGCATTAAGGGGGCTCGGGGCCAACGTCCTGACTTTC.

This rearrangement joins TRBV7-9 to TRBJ1-4, with D hard to call. The V gene's germline CDR1 is SEHNR and CDR2 FQNEAQ (reference sequence). This CDR3 is 14 amino acids long. V gave up 3 bases and J gave up 6 bases, with 11 bases separating them. CDR3 protein: CASSFASQHEKLFF. CDR3 nucleotides: TGTGCCAGCAGCTTCGCGTCCCAGCATGAAAAACTGTTTTTT.

This chain links TRBV30 with TRBJ2-4; D is possibly TRBD1 (8 bases). CDR1 is GTSNPN and CDR2 is SVGIG in the germline V gene (reference sequence). The CDR3 has 16 amino acids. Trimming took off 3 bases at V and 3 bases at J, with 18 bases between the two ends. CDR3 loop: CAWSPGGQELKNIQYF. The CDR3 DNA reads as TGTGCCTGGAGCCCGGGGGGACAGGAACTCAAAAACATTCAGTACTTC.